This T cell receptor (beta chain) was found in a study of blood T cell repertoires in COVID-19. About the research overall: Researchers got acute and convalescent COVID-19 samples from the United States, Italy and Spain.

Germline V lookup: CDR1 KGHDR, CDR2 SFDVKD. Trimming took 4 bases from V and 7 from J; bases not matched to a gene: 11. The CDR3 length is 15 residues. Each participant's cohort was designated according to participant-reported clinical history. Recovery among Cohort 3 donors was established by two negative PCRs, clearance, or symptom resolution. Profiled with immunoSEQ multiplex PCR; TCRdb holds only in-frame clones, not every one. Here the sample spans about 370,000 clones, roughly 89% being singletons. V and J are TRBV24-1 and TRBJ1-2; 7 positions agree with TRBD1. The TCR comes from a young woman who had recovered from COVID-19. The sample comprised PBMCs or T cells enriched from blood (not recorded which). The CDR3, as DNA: TGTGCCACCAGTGACGACAGGGTCCGGTTGGGTGGCTACACCTTC. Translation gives CATSDDRVRLGGYTF.